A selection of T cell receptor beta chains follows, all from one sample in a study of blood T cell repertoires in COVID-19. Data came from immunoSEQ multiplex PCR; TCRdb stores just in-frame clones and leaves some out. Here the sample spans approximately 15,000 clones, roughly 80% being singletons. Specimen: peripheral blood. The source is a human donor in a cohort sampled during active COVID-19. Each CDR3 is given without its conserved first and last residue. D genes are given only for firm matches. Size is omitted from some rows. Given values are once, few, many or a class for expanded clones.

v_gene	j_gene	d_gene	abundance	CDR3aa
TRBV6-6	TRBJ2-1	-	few	ASSNPGLNEQF
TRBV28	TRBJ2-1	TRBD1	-	ASRQGVRNEQF
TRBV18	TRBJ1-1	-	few	ASSPIPTGNPNTEAF
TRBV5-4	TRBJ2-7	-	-	ASSLGLKGSGNEQY
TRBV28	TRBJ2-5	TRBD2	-	ASSLSPAGVKETQY
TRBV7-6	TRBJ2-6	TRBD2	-	ASSLERGGSGANVLT
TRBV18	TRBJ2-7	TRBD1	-	ASSLRDRAEQY
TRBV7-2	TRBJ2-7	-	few	ASSQQSSYEQY
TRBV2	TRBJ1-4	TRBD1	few	ASSGQGTEKLF
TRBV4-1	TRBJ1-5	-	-	ASSQGGLQVRNQPQH
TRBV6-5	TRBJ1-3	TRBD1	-	ASSRDRGQDTIY
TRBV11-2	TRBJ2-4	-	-	ASSLAPLGVRPDKNIQY
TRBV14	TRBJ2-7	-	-	ASSLTGVYEQY
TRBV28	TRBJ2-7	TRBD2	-	ASSFGLVVSYEQY
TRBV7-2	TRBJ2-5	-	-	ASSLDIRTQY
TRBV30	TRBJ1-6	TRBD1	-	AWRTGNSPLH
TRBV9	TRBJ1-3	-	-	ASNTGSSGNTIY
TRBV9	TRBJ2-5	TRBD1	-	ASSVSTGVGETQY
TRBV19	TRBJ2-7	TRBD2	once	ASSISSGRAYEQY
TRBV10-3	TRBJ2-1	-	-	AISDVAERQF
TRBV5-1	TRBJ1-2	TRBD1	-	ASSVGQNYGYT
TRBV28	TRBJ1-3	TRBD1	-	ASGGRDRVGNTIY
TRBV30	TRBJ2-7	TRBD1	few	AWSEPPGQSNPYEQY
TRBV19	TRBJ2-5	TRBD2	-	ASSKLAGGRYQETQY
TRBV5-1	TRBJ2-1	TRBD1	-	ASSLQGGKVNEQF
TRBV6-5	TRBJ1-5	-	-	ASTRGPSQPQH
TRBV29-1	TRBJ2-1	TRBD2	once	SVEDWTSGSFDEQF
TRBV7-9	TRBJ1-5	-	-	ASSPVGGGNQPQH
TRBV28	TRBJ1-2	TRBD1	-	ASRAQGGGYGYT
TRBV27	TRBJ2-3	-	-	ASSPLGGRTDTQY
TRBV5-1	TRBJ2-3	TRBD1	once	ASSPRQGDPTDTQY
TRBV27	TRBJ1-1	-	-	ASSVTGGTEAF
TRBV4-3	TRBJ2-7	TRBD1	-	ASSQSGQLLY
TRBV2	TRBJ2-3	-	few	ASSGGQSSITDTQY
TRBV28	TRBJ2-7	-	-	ASSLGEQIY
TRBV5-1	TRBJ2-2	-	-	ASSMRQSSAGELF
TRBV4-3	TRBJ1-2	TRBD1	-	ASSHLGTGRGYT
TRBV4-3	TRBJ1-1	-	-	ASSQDGAANTEAF
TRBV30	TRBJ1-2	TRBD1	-	AWSVGTGGGYT
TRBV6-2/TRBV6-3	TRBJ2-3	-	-	ASSYAGTDTQY